This T cell receptor (beta chain) was captured by sequencing in a study of cytomegalovirus exposure and HLA in healthy donors. The primer mix had 60 Vbeta and 13 Jbeta primers. The protocol was immunoSEQ multiplex PCR, while the TCRdb copy is restricted to in-frame clones and leaves out a portion. The sample holds 100,000 to 150,000 clones, over 65% seen once. Whole-study results and caveats: Sequencing depth roughly uniform across donors was assumed in presence/absence analyses. On later analysis, the bulk of CMV-associated TCR beta chains appeared to be HLA-restricted. While the bulk of TCR sequences proved rare, some public TCRs turned up in many donors.

A note on this clone: The antigen is undetermined.

V was clipped by 4 bases and J by 1 base; unmatched bases: 8. CDR1 and CDR2 from the germline V gene are SGHNT and YYREEE (reference sequence). The CDR3 loop spans 16 amino acids. The material sequenced was PBMCs. This sequence was found in a man aged 30-40 years in good health and CMV-seropositive. The chain links TRBV5-4 to TRBJ1-1; TRBD1 matches at 9 bases. CDR3 residues: CASSPGQGEGNTEAFF. The CDR3 DNA reads TGTGCCAGCAGCCCGGGACAGGGCGAAGGGAACACTGAAGCTTTCTTT.